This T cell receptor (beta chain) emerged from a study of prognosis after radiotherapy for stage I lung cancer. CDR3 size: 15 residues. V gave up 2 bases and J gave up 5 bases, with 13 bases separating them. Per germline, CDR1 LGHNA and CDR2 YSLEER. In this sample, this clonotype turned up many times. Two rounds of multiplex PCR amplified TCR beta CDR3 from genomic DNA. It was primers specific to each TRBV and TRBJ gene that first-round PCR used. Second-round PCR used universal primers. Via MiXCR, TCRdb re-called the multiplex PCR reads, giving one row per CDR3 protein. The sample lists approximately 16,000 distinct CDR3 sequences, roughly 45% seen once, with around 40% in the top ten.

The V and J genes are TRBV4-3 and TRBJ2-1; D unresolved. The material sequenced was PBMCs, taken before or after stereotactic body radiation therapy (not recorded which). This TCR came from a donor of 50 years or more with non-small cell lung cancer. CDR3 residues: CASSQRWGLDNEQFF. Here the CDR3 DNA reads TGCGCCAGCAGCCAAAGGTGGGGTCTTGACAATGAGCAGTTCTTC.